What follows are 4 T cell receptor beta chains derived from one specimen sequenced in a study of T-cell reconstitution after alpha-beta-depleted transplantation in children. As it was prepared, the TCRbeta library received unique molecular identifiers. Using its own MiXCR run on the PCR reads, TCRdb lists one record per CDR3 protein. Of about 500,000 distinct CDR3 sequences listed, around a third were seen once; the top ten hold around 2.3%. Sequenced here: PBMCs from the stem cell graft donor, sampled from the stem cell graft. Source of these receptors: a human donor who donated a stem cell graft to a child with aplastic anemia.

This clonotype has a count of ten or more. This sequence joins TRBV29-1 and TRBJ2-1; D not resolved. The CDR3 runs to 11 residues. CDR1 and CDR2 from the germline V gene are SQVTM and ANQGSEA. Trimming removed 5 bases at V and 5 bases at J, with 7 bases between. CDR3 nucleotides: TGCAGCGTTCAAAGAAACAATGAGCAGTTCTTC. It codes for CSVQRNNEQFF.

This chain links TRBV29-1 with TRBJ2-2; D possibly uses TRBD1 or TRBD2 (5 bases each). Trimming cost V 6 bases and J 6 bases, with 14 bases left between them. The CDR3 runs to 13 residues. Germline values: CDR1 SQVTM, CDR2 ANQGSEA. CDR3 residues: CSVVIGGSGELFF. CDR3 in DNA: TGCAGCGTCGTAATTGGGGGTTCCGGGGAGCTGTTTTTT.

This CDR3 reads CASSPALGDGNSPLHF. CDR3 sequence (DNA): TGTGCCAGCAGTCCGGCGTTGGGAGATGGGAATTCACCCCTCCACTTT. The chain uses TRBV27 and TRBJ1-6; D gene uncertain. Per the germline V gene, CDR1 is MNHEY and CDR2 is SMNVEV (reference sequence). The V gene lost 5 bases and the J gene lost 7 bases, with 18 bases spanning the gap. CDR3 length: 16 residues.

This clonotype has just a few counts. J is TRBJ2-1 and V is TRBV12-3 or TRBV12-4; TRBD2 matches at 10 bases. CDR3 length: 17 amino acids. The junction had 6 bases not matched to a gene; V was cut back by 2 bases and J by 2 bases. CDR3 protein: CASSLFGLAAAYNEQFF. In DNA, the CDR3 is TGTGCCAGCAGTTTATTTGGACTAGCGGCCGCCTACAATGAGCAGTTCTTC.